Listed here are 14 T cell receptor beta chains from one sample, sequenced in a study of T cell responses to AZD1222 COVID-19 vaccine. The data were produced by immunoSEQ multiplex PCR, yet TCRdb's version contains in-frame clones alone and is incomplete. The data show about 140,000 clones, around 92% seen once. This material consisted of peripheral blood, taken 28 days after the second AZD1222 dose. The source of these receptors is an adult who received the AZD1222 COVID-19 vaccine.

The rearrangement uses TRBV15 and TRBJ1-1; tentatively, D is TRBD1 (5 bases). The germline CDR1 and CDR2 sequences are LNHNV and YYDKDF (reference sequence). The CDR3 runs 15 residues. With 3 bases removed from V and 0 bases from J, the gap between germline ends came to 11 bases. The CDR3 reads CATSRGVGVNTEAFF. Written as DNA, the CDR3 is TGTGCCACCAGCAGGGGTGTGGGGGTGAACACTGAAGCTTTCTTT.

This clone was seen a single time. This chain connects TRBV7-2 to TRBJ1-1, with D perhaps TRBD1 (5 bases). The CDR3 extends over 14 amino acids. Germline V gene sequence: CDR1 SGHTA, CDR2 FQGNSA. The germline V and J ends were trimmed by 5 bases and 2 bases, with 12 bases remaining between them. CDR3 nucleotide sequence: TGTGCCAGCAGCCCCATGGGGGTTAACACTGAAGCTTTCTTT. Protein sequence: CASSPMGVNTEAFF.

This clone appeared a single time. The chain joins TRBV19 to TRBJ1-1; no firm D call. Germline CDR1 and CDR2: LNHDA and SQIVND (reference sequence). Trimming pared 1 base from V and 1 base from J, leaving 4 bases between. The CDR3 length is 13 residues. In DNA form, the CDR3 reads TGTGCCAGTAGTATAGGCAGGAACACTGAAGCTTTCTTT. It codes for CASSIGRNTEAFF.

The chain has TRBV5-1 and TRBJ1-3, with 9 nucleotides matching TRBD1. V lost 3 bases, J lost 0 bases, and 7 bases stayed unmatched. CDR1 and CDR2 (germline): SGHRS, YFSETQ. The CDR3 covers 17 residues. The CDR3 loop reads CASSYSGTGSSGNTIYF. Here the CDR3 DNA reads TGCGCCAGCAGCTATTCCGGGACAGGGAGCTCTGGAAACACCATATATTTT. The whole variable domain, filled in from reference TRBV5-1 and TRBJ1-3, reads KAGVTQTPRYLIKTRGQQVTLSCSPISGHRSVSWYQQTPGQGLQFLFEYFSETQRNKGNFPGRFSGRQFSNSRSEMNVSTLELGDSALYLCASSYSGTGSSGNTIYFGEGSWLTVV.

The chain couples TRBV6-5 to TRBJ1-3; D is undetermined. Looked up from germline, CDR1 is MNHEY and CDR2 is SVGAGI. V was shortened by 1 base and J by 3 bases, with 10 bases between the two germline ends. CDR3 size: 15 residues. CDR3 bases: TGTGCCAGCAGTTACTGGGCTGAGGGTGGAAACACCATATATTTT. Encoded protein: CASSYWAEGGNTIYF.

The J gene is TRBJ2-3, the V gene TRBV25-1; TRBD1 aligns across 8 bases. V shed 5 bases and J 3 bases; nucleotides not matched to a gene: 7. The length of the CDR3 is 15 residues. Germline lookup yields CDR1 MGHDK and CDR2 SYGVNS. The CDR3 DNA sequence: TGTGCCAGCAGTCCGCAGGGGGCGCGAACAGATACGCAGTATTTT. Amino acids: CASSPQGARTDTQYF. Filled out from reference TRBV25-1 and TRBJ2-3, the complete variable domain reads EADIYQTPRYLVIGTGKKITLECSQTMGHDKMYWYQQDPGMELHLIHYSYGVNSTEKGDLSSESTVSRIRTEHFPLTLESARPSHTSQYLCASSPQGARTDTQYFGPGTRLTVL.

The J gene is TRBJ1-2, the V gene TRBV5-6; 7 bases align to TRBD1. Germline values: CDR1 SGHDT, CDR2 YYEEEE. This CDR3 contains 12 residues. With V trimmed by 2 bases and J by 8 bases, 3 bases remained unmatched. CDR3 in DNA: TGTGCCAGCAGCTTATACAGGGGAGGCTACACCTTC. This sequence encodes CASSLYRGGYTF.

V and J are TRBV3-1 (or the pseudogene TRBV3-2) and TRBJ2-1; D uncertain. The germline CDR1 and CDR2 sequences are LGHDT and YNNKEL (reference sequence). V dropped 5 bases and J dropped 2 bases, with 16 bases sitting between them. This CDR3 contains 16 residues. CDR3 sequence: CASSAFSTYTYNEQFF. The CDR3 nucleotides are TGTGCCAGCAGCGCATTTTCCACTTATACCTACAATGAGCAGTTCTTC.

The CDR3 loop is CASRGLAGENEQFF. The CDR3 nucleotides are TGTGCCAGTAGGGGACTAGCGGGAGAGAATGAGCAGTTCTTC. The V call is TRBV19, the J call TRBJ2-1; 14 nucleotides agree with TRBD2. The CDR3 is 14 amino acids. From germline, CDR1 is LNHDA and CDR2 SQIVND (reference sequence). J was trimmed by 7 bases and V by 6 bases; bases with no gene match: 2. Based on the CDR3 plus reference TRBV19 and TRBJ2-1, the full variable domain is DGGITQSPKYLFRKEGQNVTLSCEQNLNHDAMYWYRQDPGQGLRLIYYSQIVNDFQKGDIAEGYSVSREKKESFPLTVTSAQKNPTAFYLCASRGLAGENEQFFGPGTRLTVL.

The chain employs TRBV6-5 and TRBJ1-5; D remains ambiguous. Trimming took off 7 bases at V and 0 bases at J, with 10 bases between the two ends. Germline V lookup: CDR1 MNHEY, CDR2 SVGAGI. The CDR3 loop spans 14 amino acids. The CDR3 nucleotides read TGTGCCAGCATGAGAGGGCCTAGCAATCAGCCCCAGCATTTT. It yields the protein CASMRGPSNQPQHF.

The chain uses TRBV21-1 and TRBJ1-5. TRBV21-1 is an annotated pseudogene. This CDR3 spans 16 amino acids. CDR3 in DNA: TGTGCCAGCAGCGGCCCTGGCGGAGGTGGTTATCAGCCCCAGCATTTT. Amino acids: CASSGPGGGGYQPQHF.

V and J are TRBV28 and TRBJ1-3; D is unclear. This CDR3 is 14 amino acids long. Germline lookup yields CDR1 MDHEN and CDR2 SYDVKM. The V and J ends lost 10 bases and 2 bases respectively, with 15 bases between them. CDR3: CATQTISAGNTIYF. The DNA of the CDR3 is TGTGCCACTCAGACAATAAGCGCTGGAAACACCATATATTTT.

The gene calls are TRBV6-2 or TRBV6-3 and TRBJ2-5; a possible D gene is TRBD1 (5 bases). Between the trimmed V and J ends, which lost 2 bases and 7 bases, there was a span of 5 bases. CDR1 is MNHEY and CDR2 is SVGEGT in the germline V gene. CDR3 length: 11 amino acids. For the CDR3, the DNA is TGTGCCAGCAGTTACAGGGGGACCCAGTACTTC. This codes for CASSYRGTQYF.

This clone was picked up a small number of times. The genes are TRBV7-2 and TRBJ1-2; tentatively, D is TRBD1 (6 bases). This CDR3 is 13 amino acids long. Trimming pared 5 bases from V and 5 bases from J, leaving 12 bases between. From germline, CDR1 is SGHTA and CDR2 FQGNSA. The CDR3 protein is CASSLGGGYGYTF. In DNA form, the CDR3 reads TGTGCCAGCAGCCTAGGGGGTGGATATGGCTACACCTTC.